This record looks at one T cell receptor beta chain sequence and its context. Authors' analysis steps: Reference gene primer amplification gave nucleated cell count estimates. Sequencing used immunoSEQ multiplex PCR; TCRdb keeps in-frame clones, though not all of them. That table is the source of V, J and clone size, and D and trimming were worked out from the DNA. This table holds some 200,000 clones, around four fifths found once. This sample stems from a study of blood T cell repertoires in COVID-19. Germline CDR1 reads MNHNY; CDR2 reads SVGAGI (reference sequence). The V and J ends lost 2 bases and 6 bases respectively, with 10 bases between them. This CDR3 has 13 amino acids.

The receptor comes from a man aged 60 to 69 with COVID-19, enrolled during active disease. The rearrangement joins TRBV6-6 to TRBJ1-1; maybe TRBD1 (5 bases). The sample taken for sequencing was peripheral blood. This chain's CDR3 is CASSYDPTAEAFF. CDR3 coding DNA: TGTGCCAGCAGTTACGACCCGACAGCTGAAGCTTTCTTT.